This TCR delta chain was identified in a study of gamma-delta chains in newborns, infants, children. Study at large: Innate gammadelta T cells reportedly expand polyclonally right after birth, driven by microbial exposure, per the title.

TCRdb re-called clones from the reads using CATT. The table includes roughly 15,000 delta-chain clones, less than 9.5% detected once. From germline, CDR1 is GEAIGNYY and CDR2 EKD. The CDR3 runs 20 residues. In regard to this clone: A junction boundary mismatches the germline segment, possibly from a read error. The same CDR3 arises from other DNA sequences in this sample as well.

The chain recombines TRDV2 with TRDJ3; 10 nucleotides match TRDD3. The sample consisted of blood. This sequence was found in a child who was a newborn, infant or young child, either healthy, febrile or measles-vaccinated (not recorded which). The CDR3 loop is CARDPVYWGIGSWDTRQMFF. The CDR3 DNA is TGTGCCCGTGACCCCGTTTACTGGGGGATCGGCTCCTGGGACACCCGCCAGATGTTTTTC.